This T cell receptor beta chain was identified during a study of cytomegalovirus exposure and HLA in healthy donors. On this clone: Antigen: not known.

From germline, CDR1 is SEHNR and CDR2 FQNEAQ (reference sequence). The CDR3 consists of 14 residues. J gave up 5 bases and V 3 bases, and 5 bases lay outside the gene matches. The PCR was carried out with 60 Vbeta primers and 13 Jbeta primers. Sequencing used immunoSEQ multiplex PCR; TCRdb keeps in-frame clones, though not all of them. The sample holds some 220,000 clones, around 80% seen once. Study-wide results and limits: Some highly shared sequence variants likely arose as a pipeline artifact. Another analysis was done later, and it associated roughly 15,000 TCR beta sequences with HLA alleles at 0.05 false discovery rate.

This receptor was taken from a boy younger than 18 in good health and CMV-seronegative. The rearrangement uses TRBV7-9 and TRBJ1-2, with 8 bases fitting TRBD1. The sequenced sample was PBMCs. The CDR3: CASSFGQGAYGYTF. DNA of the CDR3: TGTGCCAGCAGCTTCGGCCAGGGGGCATATGGCTACACCTTC. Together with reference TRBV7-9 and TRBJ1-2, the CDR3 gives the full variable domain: DTGVSQNPRHKITKRGQNVTFRCDPISEHNRLYWYRQTLGQGPEFLTYFQNEAQLEKSRLLSDRFSAERPKGSFSTLEIQRTEQGDSAMYLCASSFGQGAYGYTFGSGTRLTVV.